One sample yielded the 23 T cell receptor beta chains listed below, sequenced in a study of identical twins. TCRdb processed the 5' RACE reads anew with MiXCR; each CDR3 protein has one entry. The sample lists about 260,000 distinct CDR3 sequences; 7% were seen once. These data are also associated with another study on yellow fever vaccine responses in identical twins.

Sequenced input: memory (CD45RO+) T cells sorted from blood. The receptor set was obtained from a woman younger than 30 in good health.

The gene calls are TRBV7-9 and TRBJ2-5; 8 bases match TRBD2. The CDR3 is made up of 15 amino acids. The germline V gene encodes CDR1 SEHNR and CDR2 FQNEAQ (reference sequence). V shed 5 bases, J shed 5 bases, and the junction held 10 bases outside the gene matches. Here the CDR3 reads CASSPPGGGRETQYF. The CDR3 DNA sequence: TGTGCCAGCAGCCCCCCCGGGGGGGGCAGGGAGACCCAGTACTTC.

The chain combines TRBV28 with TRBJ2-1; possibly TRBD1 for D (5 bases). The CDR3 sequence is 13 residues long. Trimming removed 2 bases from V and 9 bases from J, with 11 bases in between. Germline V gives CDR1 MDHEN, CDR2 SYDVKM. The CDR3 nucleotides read TGTGCCAGCAGTTTAACAGGCATATTTGAGCAGTTCTTC. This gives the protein CASSLTGIFEQFF.

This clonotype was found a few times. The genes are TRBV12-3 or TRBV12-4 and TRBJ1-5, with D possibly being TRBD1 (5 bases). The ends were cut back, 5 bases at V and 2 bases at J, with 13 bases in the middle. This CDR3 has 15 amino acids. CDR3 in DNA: TGTGCCAGCAGTAGGAGGGGCGGAGGCAATCAGCCCCAGCATTTT. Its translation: CASSRRGGGNQPQHF.

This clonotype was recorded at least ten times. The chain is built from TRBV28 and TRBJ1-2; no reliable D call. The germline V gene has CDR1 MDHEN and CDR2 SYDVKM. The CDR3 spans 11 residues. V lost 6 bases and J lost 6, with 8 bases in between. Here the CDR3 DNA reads TGTGCCAGCAGGAGACGGGATGGCTACACCTTC. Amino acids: CASRRRDGYTF.

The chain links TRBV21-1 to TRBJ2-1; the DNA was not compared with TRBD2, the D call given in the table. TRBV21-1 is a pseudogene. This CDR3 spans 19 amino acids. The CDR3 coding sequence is TGTGCCAGCAGCAAAGGTGAAGCCGCGACTAGCGGGAGCAAGGTTGAGCAGTTCTTC. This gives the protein CASSKGEAATSGSKVEQFF.

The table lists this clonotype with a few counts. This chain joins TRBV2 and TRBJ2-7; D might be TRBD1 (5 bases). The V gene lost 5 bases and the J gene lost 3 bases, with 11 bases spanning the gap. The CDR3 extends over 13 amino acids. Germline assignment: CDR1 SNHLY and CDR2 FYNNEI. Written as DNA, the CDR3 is TGTGCCAGCAGTCAGACAGAAGACTACGAGCAGTACTTC. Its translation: CASSQTEDYEQYF.

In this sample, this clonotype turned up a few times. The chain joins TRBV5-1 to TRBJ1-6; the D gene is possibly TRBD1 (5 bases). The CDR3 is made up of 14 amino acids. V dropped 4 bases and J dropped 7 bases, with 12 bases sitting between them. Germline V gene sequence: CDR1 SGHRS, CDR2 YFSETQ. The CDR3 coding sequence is TGCGCCAGCAGCGCCGGGACCGCCAATTCACCCCTCCACTTT. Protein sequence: CASSAGTANSPLHF. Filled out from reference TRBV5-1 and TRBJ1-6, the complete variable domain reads KAGVTQTPRYLIKTRGQQVTLSCSPISGHRSVSWYQQTPGQGLQFLFEYFSETQRNKGNFPGRFSGRQFSNSRSEMNVSTLELGDSALYLCASSAGTANSPLHFGNGTRLTVT.

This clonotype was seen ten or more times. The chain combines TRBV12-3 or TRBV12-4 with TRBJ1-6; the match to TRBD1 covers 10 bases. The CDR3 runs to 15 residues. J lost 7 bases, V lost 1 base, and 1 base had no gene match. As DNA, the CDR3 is TGTGCCAGCAGTTTAGGGACAGGGGGGAATTCACCCCTCCACTTT. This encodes CASSLGTGGNSPLHF.

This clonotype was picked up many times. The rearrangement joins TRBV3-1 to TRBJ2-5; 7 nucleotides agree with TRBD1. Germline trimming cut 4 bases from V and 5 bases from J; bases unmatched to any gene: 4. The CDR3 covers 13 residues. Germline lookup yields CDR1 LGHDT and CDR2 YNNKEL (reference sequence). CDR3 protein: CASSPDREETQYF. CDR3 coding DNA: TGTGCCAGCAGCCCCGACAGGGAGGAGACCCAGTACTTC.

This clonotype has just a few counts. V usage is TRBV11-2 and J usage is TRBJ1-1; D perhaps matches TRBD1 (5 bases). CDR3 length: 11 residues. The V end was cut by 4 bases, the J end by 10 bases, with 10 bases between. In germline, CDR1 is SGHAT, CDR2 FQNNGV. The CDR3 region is CASSSGGGAFF. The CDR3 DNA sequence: TGTGCCAGCAGCTCCGGGGGGGGAGCTTTCTTT.

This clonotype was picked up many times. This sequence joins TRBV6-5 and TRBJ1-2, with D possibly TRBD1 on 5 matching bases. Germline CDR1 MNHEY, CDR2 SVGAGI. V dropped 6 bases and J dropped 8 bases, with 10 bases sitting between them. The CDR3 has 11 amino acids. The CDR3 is CASRFRQGYTF. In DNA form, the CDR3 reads TGTGCCAGCAGATTCCGACAGGGCTACACCTTC.

The CDR3 region is CASTPDGSPYGYTF. The CDR3 bases are TGTGCCAGCACCCCGGACGGAAGCCCCTATGGCTACACCTTC. This chain uses TRBV6-1 with TRBJ1-2; no firm D call. The CDR3 runs to 14 residues. CDR1 MNHNS and CDR2 SASEGT come from the germline V gene. V was clipped by 7 bases and J by 4 bases, with 16 bases between them.

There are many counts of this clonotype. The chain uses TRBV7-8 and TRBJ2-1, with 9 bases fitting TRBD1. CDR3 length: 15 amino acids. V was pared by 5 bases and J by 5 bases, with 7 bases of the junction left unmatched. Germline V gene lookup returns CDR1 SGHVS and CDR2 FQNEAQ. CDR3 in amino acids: CASSRGQGRDNEQFF. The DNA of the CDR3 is TGTGCCAGCAGCCGGGGACAGGGAAGGGACAATGAGCAGTTCTTC.

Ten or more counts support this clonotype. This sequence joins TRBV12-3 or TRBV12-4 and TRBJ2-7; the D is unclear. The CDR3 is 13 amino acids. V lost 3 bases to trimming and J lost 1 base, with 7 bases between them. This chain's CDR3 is CASSFTDSYEQYF. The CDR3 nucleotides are TGTGCCAGCAGTTTCACAGATTCCTACGAGCAGTACTTC.

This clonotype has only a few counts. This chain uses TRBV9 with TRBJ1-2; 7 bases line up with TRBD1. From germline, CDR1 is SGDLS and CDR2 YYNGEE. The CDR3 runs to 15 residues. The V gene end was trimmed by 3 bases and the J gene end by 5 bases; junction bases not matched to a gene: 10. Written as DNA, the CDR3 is TGTGCCAGCAGCGCCCTAGGGACAGCATCTTATGGCTACACCTTC. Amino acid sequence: CASSALGTASYGYTF.

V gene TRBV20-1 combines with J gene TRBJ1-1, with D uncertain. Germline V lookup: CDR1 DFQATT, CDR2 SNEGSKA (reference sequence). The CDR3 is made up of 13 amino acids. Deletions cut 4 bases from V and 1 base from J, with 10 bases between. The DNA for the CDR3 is TGCAGTGCTACCAACCAGGAGAACACTGAAGCTTTCTTT. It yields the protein CSATNQENTEAFF.

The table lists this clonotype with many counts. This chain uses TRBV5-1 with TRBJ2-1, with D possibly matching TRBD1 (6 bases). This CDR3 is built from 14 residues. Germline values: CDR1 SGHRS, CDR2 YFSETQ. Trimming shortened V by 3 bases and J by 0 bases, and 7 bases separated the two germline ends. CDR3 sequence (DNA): TGCGCCAGCAGCTGGGACAACTCCTACAATGAGCAGTTCTTC. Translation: CASSWDNSYNEQFF.

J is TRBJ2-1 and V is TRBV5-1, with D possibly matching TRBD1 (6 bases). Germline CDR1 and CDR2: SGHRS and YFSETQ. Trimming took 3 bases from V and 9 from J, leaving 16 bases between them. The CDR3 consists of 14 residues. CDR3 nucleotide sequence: TGCGCCAGCAGCTATGGACAGAGGGTTGGTGAGCAGTTCTTC. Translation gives CASSYGQRVGEQFF.

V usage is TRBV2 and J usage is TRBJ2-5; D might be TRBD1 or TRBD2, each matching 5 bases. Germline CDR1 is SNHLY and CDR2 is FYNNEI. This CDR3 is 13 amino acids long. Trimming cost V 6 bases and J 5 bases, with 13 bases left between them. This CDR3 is CASRGELRETQYF. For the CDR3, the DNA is TGTGCCAGCAGGGGGGAGCTGCGCGAGACCCAGTACTTC.

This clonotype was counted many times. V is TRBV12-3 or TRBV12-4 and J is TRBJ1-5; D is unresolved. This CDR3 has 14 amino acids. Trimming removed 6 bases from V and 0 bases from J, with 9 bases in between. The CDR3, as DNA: TGTGCCAGCAGGTCCGGAAATAGCAATCAGCCCCAGCATTTT. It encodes CASRSGNSNQPQHF.

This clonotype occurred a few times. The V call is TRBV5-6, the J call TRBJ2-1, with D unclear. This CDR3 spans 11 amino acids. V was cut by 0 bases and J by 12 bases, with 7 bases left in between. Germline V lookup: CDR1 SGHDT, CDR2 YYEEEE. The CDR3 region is CASSLGVTQFF. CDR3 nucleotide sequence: TGTGCCAGCAGCTTGGGGGTAACGCAGTTCTTC.

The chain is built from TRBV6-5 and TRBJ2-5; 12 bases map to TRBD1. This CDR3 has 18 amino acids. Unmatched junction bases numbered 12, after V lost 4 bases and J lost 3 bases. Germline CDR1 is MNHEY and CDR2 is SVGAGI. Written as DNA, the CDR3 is TGTGCCAGCAGTTTCCGACAACCGGGACAGGGGGCGAAAGAGACCCAGTACTTC. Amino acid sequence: CASSFRQPGQGAKETQYF.

CDR3 sequence reads: CASSSRSLGSTEAFF. DNA of the CDR3: TGTGCCAGCAGCTCCCGATCTTTGGGTTCCACTGAAGCTTTCTTT. The V call is TRBV7-8, the J call TRBJ1-1, with D unresolved. Germline V gives CDR1 SGHVS, CDR2 FQNEAQ. The V gene lost 4 bases and the J gene lost 4 bases, with 16 bases spanning the gap. The CDR3 runs 15 residues.